This is a list of T cell receptor beta chains from one sample in a study of blood T cell repertoires in COVID-19. Profiled with immunoSEQ multiplex PCR; TCRdb holds only in-frame clones, not every one. Here the sample spans 130,000 to 150,000 clones, about 80% being singletons. Material: peripheral blood. The source is a human donor in a cohort sampled during active COVID-19. Both conserved end residues are part of each CDR3. Fields, in order: J gene, V gene, CDR3 protein.

J: TRBJ1-4; V: TRBV29-1; CDR3: CSVDSQGGEKLFF
J: TRBJ2-5; V: TRBV15; CDR3: CATSISGTKETQYF
J: TRBJ2-3; V: TRBV7-2; CDR3: CASSGSSGITDTQYF
J: TRBJ2-7; V: TRBV5-1; CDR3: CASSLASFSVYEQYF
J: TRBJ1-2; V: TRBV7-2; CDR3: CASSPDEAWGYTF
J: TRBJ2-3; V: TRBV28; CDR3: CASSPEDRGDTQYF
J: TRBJ1-6; V: TRBV7-3; CDR3: CASSVTGDNSPLHF
J: TRBJ1-2; V: TRBV3-1/TRBV3-2; CDR3: CASSQVTDYGYTF
J: TRBJ1-4; V: TRBV6-6; CDR3: CASSYSPQDNEKLFF
J: TRBJ1-1; V: TRBV6-5; CDR3: CASSQGQRATEAFF
J: TRBJ1-1; V: TRBV2; CDR3: CASSGMGLPNTEAFF
J: TRBJ2-2; V: TRBV6-6; CDR3: CASSSGLAGAGELFF
J: TRBJ2-5; V: TRBV4-3; CDR3: CASSRRDSGETQYF
J: TRBJ2-2; V: TRBV5-1; CDR3: CASSEQSTGELFF
J: TRBJ2-2; V: TRBV18; CDR3: CASSPPGQGYTGELFF
J: TRBJ2-7; V: TRBV20-1; CDR3: CSASGWRVNYEQYF
J: TRBJ1-4; V: TRBV27; CDR3: CASSPTGGSEKLFF
J: TRBJ2-5; V: TRBV5-4; CDR3: CASSLRGTGGETQYF
J: TRBJ1-1; V: TRBV29-1; CDR3: CSVIGVSTTEAFF
J: TRBJ2-2; V: TRBV5-4; CDR3: CASSSGTLTGELFF
J: TRBJ2-7; V: TRBV19; CDR3: CASSIVSGGAFDEQYF
J: TRBJ2-2; V: TRBV6-6; CDR3: CASRAGQGEGSGELFF
J: TRBJ2-7; V: TRBV7-2; CDR3: CASSTTGTSGGRQYF
J: TRBJ2-3; V: TRBV5-1; CDR3: CASSLAAAGGTDTQYF
J: TRBJ1-2; V: TRBV7-9; CDR3: CASSLDQSPAGGYTF
J: TRBJ2-2; V: TRBV5-1; CDR3: CASSGLAGGIGTGELFF
J: TRBJ2-6; V: TRBV5-1; CDR3: CASSSGQGSSGANVLTF
J: TRBJ2-7; V: TRBV29-1; CDR3: CSVGRRGYEQYF
J: TRBJ2-3; V: TRBV18; CDR3: CASSLPSGFTDTQYF
J: TRBJ1-1; V: TRBV5-1; CDR3: CASSPRQDQNTEAFF
J: TRBJ1-2; V: TRBV6-2/TRBV6-3; CDR3: CASSYSRGNGYTF
J: TRBJ2-7; V: TRBV7-9; CDR3: CASSAGDWQFYEQYF
J: TRBJ2-5; V: TRBV6-4; CDR3: CASSGTGRQETQYF
J: TRBJ1-2; V: TRBV12-3/TRBV12-4; CDR3: CASSLVTGRGYTF
J: TRBJ2-3; V: TRBV9; CDR3: CASSVAHISTDTQYF
J: TRBJ1-1; V: TRBV4-3; CDR3: CASSQDGEFEAFF
J: TRBJ1-3; V: TRBV18; CDR3: CASSPYSTPRGNTIYF
J: TRBJ2-3; V: TRBV5-4; CDR3: CASYRAGSDTQYF